This TCR beta chain was captured by sequencing in a study of cytomegalovirus exposure and HLA in healthy donors. Study overall: Approximately 85 million unique TCRs from HLA-typed donors were held in an early data release.

V was clipped by 3 bases and J by 0 bases, with 11 bases between them. The CDR3 length is 14 residues. In germline, CDR1 is GTSNPN, CDR2 SVGIG (reference sequence). Researchers ran the PCR with 60 Vbeta and 13 Jbeta primers. The data were produced by immunoSEQ multiplex PCR, yet TCRdb's version contains in-frame clones alone and is incomplete. The sample holds tens of thousands of clones, around 76% seen once. Notes on the study in general: An analysis was carried out later, and it reportedly showed fewer N-insertions in an Asian-associated ancestry cluster than the approximately 700-donor mean. An analysis was carried out at a later point. It showed that HLA-associated TCR beta chains were more clonally expanded than equally common non-associated chains.

A note on this clone: Its antigen is unidentified.

Source material: PBMCs. This TCR was sampled from a man aged 25 to 40 in good health and CMV-seropositive. The chain has TRBV30 and TRBJ2-5; no reliable D call. The CDR3 sequence is CAWSVLGYQETQYF. The CDR3 DNA is TGTGCCTGGAGCGTCCTCGGGTACCAAGAGACCCAGTACTTC.